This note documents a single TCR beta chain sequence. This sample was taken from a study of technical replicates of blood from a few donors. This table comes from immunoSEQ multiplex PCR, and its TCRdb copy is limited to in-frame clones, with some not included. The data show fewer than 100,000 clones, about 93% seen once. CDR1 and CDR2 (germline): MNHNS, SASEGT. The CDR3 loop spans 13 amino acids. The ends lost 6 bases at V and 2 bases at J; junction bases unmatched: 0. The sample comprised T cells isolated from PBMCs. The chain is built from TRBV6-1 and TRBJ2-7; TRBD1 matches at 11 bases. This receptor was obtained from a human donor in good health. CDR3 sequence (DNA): TGTGCCAGCAGGGACAGGGGGCCCTACGAGCAGTACTTC. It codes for CASRDRGPYEQYF.